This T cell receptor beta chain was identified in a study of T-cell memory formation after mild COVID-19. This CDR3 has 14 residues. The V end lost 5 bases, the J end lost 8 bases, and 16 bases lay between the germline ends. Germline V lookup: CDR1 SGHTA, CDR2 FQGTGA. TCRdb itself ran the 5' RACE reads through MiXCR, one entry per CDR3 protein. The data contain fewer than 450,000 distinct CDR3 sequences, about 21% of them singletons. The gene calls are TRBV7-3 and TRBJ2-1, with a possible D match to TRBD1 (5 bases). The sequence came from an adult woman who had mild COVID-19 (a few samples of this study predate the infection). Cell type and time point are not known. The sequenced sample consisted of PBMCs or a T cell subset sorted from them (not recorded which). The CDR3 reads CASSRGHGGDEQFF. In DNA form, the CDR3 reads TGTGCCAGCAGCCGCGGACATGGTGGGGATGAGCAGTTCTTC. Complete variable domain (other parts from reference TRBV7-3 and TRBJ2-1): GAGVSQTPSNKVTEKGKYVELRCDPISGHTALYWYRQSLGQGPEFLIYFQGTGAADDSGLPNDRFFAVRPEGSVSTLKIQRTERGDSAVYLCASSRGHGGDEQFFGPGTRLTVL.